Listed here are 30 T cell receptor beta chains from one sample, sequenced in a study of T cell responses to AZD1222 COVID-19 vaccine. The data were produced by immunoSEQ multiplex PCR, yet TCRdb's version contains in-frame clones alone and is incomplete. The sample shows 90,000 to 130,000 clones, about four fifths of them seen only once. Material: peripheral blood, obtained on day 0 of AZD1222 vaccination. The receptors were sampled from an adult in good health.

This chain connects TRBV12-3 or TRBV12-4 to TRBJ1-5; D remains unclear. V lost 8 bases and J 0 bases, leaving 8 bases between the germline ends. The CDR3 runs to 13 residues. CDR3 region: CASEWGSNQPQHF. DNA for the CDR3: TGTGCCAGCGAGTGGGGTAGCAATCAGCCCCAGCATTTT.

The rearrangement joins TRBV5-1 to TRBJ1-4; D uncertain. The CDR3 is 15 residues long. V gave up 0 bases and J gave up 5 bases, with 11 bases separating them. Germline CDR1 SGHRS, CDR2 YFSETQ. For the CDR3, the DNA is TGCGCCAGCAGCTTGGTGCCCGGCGCCAATGAAAAACTGTTTTTT. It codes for CASSLVPGANEKLFF. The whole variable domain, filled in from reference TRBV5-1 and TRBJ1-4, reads KAGVTQTPRYLIKTRGQQVTLSCSPISGHRSVSWYQQTPGQGLQFLFEYFSETQRNKGNFPGRFSGRQFSNSRSEMNVSTLELGDSALYLCASSLVPGANEKLFFGSGTQLSVL.

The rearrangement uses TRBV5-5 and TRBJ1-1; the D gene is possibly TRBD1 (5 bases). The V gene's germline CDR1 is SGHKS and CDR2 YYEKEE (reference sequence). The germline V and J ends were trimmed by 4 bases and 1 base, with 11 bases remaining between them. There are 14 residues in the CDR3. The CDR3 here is CASSITTGNTEAFF. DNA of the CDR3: TGTGCCAGCAGCATTACCACAGGGAACACTGAAGCTTTCTTT.

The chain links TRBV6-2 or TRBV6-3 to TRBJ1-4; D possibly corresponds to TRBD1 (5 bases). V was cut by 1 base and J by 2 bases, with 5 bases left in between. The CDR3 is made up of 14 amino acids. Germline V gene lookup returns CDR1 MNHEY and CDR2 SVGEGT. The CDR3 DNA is TGTGCCAGCAGTTACTGGGGGACTAATGAAAAACTGTTTTTT. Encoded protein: CASSYWGTNEKLFF.

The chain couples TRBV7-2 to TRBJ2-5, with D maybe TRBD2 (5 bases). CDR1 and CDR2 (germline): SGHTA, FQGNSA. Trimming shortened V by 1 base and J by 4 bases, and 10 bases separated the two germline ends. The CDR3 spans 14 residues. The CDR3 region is CASSLGLGRETQYF. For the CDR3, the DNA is TGTGCCAGCAGCTTAGGGCTAGGGAGAGAGACCCAGTACTTC.

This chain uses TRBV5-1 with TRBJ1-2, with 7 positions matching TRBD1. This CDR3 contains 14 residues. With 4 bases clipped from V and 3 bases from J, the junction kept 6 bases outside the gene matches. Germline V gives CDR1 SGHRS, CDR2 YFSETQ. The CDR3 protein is CASSPPGQDYGYTF. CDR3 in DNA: TGCGCCAGCAGCCCTCCCGGACAGGACTATGGCTACACCTTC.

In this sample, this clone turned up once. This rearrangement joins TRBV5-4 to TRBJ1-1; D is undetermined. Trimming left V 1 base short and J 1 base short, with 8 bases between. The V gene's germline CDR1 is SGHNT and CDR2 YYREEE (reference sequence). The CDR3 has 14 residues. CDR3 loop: CASSLRETNTEAFF. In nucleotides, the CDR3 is TGTGCCAGCAGCTTGAGGGAGACGAACACTGAAGCTTTCTTT.

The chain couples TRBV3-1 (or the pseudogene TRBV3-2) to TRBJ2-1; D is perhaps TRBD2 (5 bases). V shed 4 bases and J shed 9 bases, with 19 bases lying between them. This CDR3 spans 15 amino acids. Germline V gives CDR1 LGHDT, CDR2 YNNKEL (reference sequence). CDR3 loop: CASSPPQRPRVEQFF. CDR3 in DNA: TGTGCCAGCAGCCCCCCCCAGCGGCCTCGGGTTGAGCAGTTCTTC.

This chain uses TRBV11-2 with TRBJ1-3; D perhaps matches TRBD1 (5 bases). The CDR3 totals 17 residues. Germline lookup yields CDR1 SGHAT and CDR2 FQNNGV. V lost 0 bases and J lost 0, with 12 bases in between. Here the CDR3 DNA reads TGTGCCAGCAGCTTAGAAACAGGTCTCTCCTCTGGAAACACCATATATTTT. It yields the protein CASSLETGLSSGNTIYF.

CDR3 loop: CAWSTRGLGGGRVTEAFF. CDR3 in DNA: TGTGCCTGGAGCACCAGGGGATTAGGAGGGGGGCGCGTCACTGAAGCTTTCTTT. The rearrangement links TRBV30 to TRBJ1-1; a weak D match, TRBD1 (6 bases). V lost 3 bases and J 4 bases, leaving 27 bases between the germline ends. The CDR3 is 18 amino acids. The germline CDR1 and CDR2 sequences are GTSNPN and SVGIG (reference sequence).

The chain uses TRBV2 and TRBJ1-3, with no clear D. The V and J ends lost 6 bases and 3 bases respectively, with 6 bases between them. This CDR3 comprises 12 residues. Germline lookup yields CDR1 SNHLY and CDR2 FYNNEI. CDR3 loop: CASSKSGNTIYF. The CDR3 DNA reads TGTGCCAGCAGCAAAAGTGGAAACACCATATATTTT.

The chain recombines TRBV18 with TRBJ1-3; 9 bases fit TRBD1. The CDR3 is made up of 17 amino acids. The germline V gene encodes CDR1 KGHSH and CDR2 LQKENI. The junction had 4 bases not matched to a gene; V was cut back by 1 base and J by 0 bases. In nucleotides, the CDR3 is TGTGCCAGCTCACCACGACTGACAGGGGGCTCTGGAAACACCATATATTTT. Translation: CASSPRLTGGSGNTIYF.

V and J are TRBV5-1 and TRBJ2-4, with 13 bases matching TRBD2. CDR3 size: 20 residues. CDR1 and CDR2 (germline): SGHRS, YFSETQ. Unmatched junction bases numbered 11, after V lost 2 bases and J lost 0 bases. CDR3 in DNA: TGCGCCAGCAGCTTAGGCGGACTAGCGGGGGTCCTGATAGCCAAAAACATTCAGTACTTC. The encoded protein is CASSLGGLAGVLIAKNIQYF.

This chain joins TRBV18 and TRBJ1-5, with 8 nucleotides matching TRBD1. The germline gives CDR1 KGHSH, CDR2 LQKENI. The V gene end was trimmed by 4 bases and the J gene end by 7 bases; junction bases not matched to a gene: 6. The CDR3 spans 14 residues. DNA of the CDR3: TGTGCCAGCTCACAACAGGGGGTAGGGCAGCCCCAGCATTTT. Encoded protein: CASSQQGVGQPQHF.

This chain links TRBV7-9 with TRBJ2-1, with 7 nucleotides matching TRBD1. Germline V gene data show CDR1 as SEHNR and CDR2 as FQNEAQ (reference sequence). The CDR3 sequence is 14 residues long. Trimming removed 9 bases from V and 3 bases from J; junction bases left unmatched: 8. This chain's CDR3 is CASPSTGIYNEQFF. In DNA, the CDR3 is TGTGCCAGTCCGTCGACAGGGATCTACAATGAGCAGTTCTTC.

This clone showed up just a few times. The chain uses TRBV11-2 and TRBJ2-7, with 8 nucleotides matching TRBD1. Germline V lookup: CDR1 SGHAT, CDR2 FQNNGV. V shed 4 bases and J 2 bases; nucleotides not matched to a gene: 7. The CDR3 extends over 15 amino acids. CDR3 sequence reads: CASSSQDRVTYEQYF. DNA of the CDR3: TGTGCCAGCAGCTCGCAGGACAGGGTAACCTACGAGCAGTACTTC.

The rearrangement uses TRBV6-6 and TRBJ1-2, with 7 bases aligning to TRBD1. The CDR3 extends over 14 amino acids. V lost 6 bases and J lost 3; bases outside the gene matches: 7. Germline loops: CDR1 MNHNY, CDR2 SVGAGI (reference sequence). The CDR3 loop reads CASRLDRVDYGYTF. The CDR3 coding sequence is TGTGCCAGCAGGCTAGACAGGGTGGACTATGGCTACACCTTC.

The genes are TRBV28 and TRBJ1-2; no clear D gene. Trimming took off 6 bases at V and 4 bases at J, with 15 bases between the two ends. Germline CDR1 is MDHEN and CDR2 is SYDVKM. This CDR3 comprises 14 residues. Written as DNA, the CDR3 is TGTGCCAGCAGCCAGGCGAGGGCTGGCTATGGCTACACCTTC. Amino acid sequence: CASSQARAGYGYTF.

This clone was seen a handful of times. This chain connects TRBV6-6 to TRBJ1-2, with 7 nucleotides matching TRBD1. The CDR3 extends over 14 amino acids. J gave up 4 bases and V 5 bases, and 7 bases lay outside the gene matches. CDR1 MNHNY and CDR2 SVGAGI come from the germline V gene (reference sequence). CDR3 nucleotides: TGTGCCAGCAGTCAAGCAGGGACAGTCTATGGCTACACCTTC. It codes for CASSQAGTVYGYTF.

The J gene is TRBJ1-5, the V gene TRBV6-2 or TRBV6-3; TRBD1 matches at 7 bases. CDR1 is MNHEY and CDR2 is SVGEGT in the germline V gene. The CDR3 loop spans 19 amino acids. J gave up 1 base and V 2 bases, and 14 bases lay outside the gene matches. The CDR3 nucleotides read TGTGCCAGCAGTTACACCCTCCGTCAGGGGGGGGCCAGCAATCAGCCCCAGCATTTT. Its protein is CASSYTLRQGGASNQPQHF.

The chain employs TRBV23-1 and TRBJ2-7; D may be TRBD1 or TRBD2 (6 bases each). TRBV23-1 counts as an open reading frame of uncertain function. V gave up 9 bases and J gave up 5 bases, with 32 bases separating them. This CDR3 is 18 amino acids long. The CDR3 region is CASRPAPAKRGAPHEQYF. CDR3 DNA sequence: TGCGCCAGTCGGCCTGCACCGGCCAAGAGGGGGGCGCCCCACGAGCAGTACTTC.

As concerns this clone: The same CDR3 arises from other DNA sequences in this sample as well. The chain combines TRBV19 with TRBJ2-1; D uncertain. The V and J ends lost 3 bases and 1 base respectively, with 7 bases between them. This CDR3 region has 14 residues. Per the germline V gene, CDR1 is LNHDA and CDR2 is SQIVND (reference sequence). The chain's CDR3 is CASSIRDSYNEQFF. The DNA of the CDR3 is TGTGCCAGTAGTATTAGGGATTCCTACAATGAGCAGTTCTTC. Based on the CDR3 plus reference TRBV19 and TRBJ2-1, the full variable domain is DGGITQSPKYLFRKEGQNVTLSCEQNLNHDAMYWYRQDPGQGLRLIYYSQIVNDFQKGDIAEGYSVSREKKESFPLTVTSAQKNPTAFYLCASSIRDSYNEQFFGPGTRLTVL.

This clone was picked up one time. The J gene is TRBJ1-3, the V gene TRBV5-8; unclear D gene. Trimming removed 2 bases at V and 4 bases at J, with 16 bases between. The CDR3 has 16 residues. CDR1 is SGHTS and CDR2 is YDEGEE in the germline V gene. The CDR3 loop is CASSFSKTALGNTIYF. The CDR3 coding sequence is TGTGCCAGCAGCTTCTCCAAAACTGCATTAGGAAACACCATATATTTT.

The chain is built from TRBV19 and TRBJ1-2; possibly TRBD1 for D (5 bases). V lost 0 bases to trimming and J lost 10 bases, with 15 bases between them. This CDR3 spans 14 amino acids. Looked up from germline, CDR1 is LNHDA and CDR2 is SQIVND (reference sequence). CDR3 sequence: CASSIEPGRSAYTF. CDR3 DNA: TGTGCCAGTAGTATAGAGCCGGGGCGCAGCGCCTACACCTTC.

CDR3 residues: CASSVWPGSNTEAFF. CDR3 DNA: TGTGCCAGCAGCGTATGGCCCGGGTCCAACACTGAAGCTTTCTTT. The rearrangement joins TRBV9 to TRBJ1-1; D is ambiguous. CDR3 length: 15 amino acids. Between the trimmed V and J ends, which lost 1 base and 2 bases, there was a span of 12 bases. Germline loops: CDR1 SGDLS, CDR2 YYNGEE.

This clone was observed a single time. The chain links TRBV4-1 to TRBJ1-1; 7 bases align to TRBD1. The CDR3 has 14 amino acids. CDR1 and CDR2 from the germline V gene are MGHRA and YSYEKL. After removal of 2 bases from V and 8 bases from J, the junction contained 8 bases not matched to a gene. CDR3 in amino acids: CASSQIGGQAEAFF. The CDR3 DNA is TGCGCCAGCAGCCAAATAGGAGGACAGGCCGAAGCTTTCTTT.

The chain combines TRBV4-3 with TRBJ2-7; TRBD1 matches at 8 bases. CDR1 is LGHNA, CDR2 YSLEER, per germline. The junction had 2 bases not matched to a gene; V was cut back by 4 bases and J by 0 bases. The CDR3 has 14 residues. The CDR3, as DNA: TGCGCCAGCAGCCGGGACAGGAACTCCTACGAGCAGTACTTC. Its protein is CASSRDRNSYEQYF.

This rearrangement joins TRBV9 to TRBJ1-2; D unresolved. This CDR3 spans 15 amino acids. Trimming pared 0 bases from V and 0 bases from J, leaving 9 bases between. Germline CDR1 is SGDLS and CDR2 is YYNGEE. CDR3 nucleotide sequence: TGTGCCAGCAGCGTAGACGGGAGTTCTAACTATGGCTACACCTTC. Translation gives CASSVDGSSNYGYTF.

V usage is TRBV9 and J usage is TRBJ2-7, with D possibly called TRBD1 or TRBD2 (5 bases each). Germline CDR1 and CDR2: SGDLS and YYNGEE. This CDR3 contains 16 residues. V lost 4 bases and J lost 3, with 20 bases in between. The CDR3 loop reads CASSPTPGTQGYEQYF. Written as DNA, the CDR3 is TGTGCCAGCAGCCCAACGCCCGGGACGCAGGGCTACGAGCAGTACTTC.

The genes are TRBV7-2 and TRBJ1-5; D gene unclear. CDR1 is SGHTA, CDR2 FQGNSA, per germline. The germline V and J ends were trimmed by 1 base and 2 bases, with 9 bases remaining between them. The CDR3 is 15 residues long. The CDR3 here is CASSLDGLGNQPQHF. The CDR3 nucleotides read TGTGCCAGCAGCTTAGACGGGTTGGGCAATCAGCCCCAGCATTTT.